This TCR beta chain stems from a study of cytomegalovirus exposure and HLA in healthy donors. In this sample, this clone turned up once. It was with 60 Vbeta and 13 Jbeta primers that the PCR ran. Profiled with immunoSEQ multiplex PCR; TCRdb holds only in-frame clones, not every one. The sample has around 100,000 clones, 81% seen once. Specimen: PBMCs. This clonotype was sampled from a middle-aged man in good health and CMV-seropositive.

CDR3 in DNA: TGTGCCAGTACTGCGGACAGGATGAACACTGAAGCTTTCTTT. Its translation is CASTADRMNTEAFF. The chain recombines TRBV19 with TRBJ1-1; 7 bases map to TRBD1. Germline lookup yields CDR1 LNHDA and CDR2 SQIVND (reference sequence). V shed 7 bases and J 0 bases; nucleotides not matched to a gene: 5. The CDR3 is 14 residues long.